Listed below are T cell receptor beta chains from one sample, sequenced in a study of blood T cell repertoires in COVID-19. Clones were read by immunoSEQ multiplex PCR, and TCRdb kept only the in-frame ones, dropping some. The sample contains some 670,000 clones, about nine tenths of which appear only once. The specimen sequenced was peripheral blood. Source of these receptors: a woman in her late teens or twenties with acute or convalescent COVID-19. Both conserved end residues are part of each CDR3. D genes are given only for firm matches.

j_gene: TRBJ1-6
d_gene: TRBD1
v_gene: TRBV6-6
CDR3aa: CASRVGQLGSPLHF

j_gene: TRBJ2-1
d_gene: .
v_gene: TRBV29-1
CDR3aa: CSCNVQPYNEQFF

j_gene: TRBJ2-2
d_gene: TRBD1
v_gene: TRBV27
CDR3aa: CASQTGGYTGELFF

j_gene: TRBJ1-4
d_gene: .
v_gene: TRBV7-9
CDR3aa: CASSPQPGANEKLFF

j_gene: TRBJ1-3
d_gene: TRBD1
v_gene: TRBV7-2
CDR3aa: CASSLGDRDGNTIYF

j_gene: TRBJ1-1
d_gene: .
v_gene: TRBV10-3
CDR3aa: CAISESPGWRTEAFF

j_gene: TRBJ1-1
d_gene: .
v_gene: TRBV2
CDR3aa: CASGGDTNTEAFF

j_gene: TRBJ1-2
d_gene: .
v_gene: TRBV19
CDR3aa: CASSTETGTGYTF

j_gene: TRBJ2-3
d_gene: TRBD1
v_gene: TRBV5-1
CDR3aa: CASSLARTGGVDTQYF

j_gene: TRBJ2-2
d_gene: .
v_gene: TRBV24-1
CDR3aa: CATSDLRGNTGELFF

j_gene: TRBJ1-2
d_gene: TRBD1
v_gene: TRBV19
CDR3aa: CASSMGQHTNYGYTF

j_gene: TRBJ2-6
d_gene: .
v_gene: TRBV7-2
CDR3aa: CASSVRRGSGANVLTF

j_gene: TRBJ2-3
d_gene: .
v_gene: TRBV18
CDR3aa: CASSPRAHTDTQYF

j_gene: TRBJ2-7
d_gene: TRBD1
v_gene: TRBV5-1
CDR3aa: CASSLRPDRDYEQYF

j_gene: TRBJ1-6
d_gene: .
v_gene: TRBV27
CDR3aa: CASGFGGSPLHF

j_gene: TRBJ1-1
d_gene: .
v_gene: TRBV2
CDR3aa: CASSFPPRGQNTEAFF

j_gene: TRBJ1-1
d_gene: .
v_gene: TRBV19
CDR3aa: CASSIWRGEAFF

j_gene: TRBJ1-3
d_gene: .
v_gene: TRBV29-1
CDR3aa: CSVTGGSGNTMYF

j_gene: TRBJ1-1
d_gene: .
v_gene: TRBV19
CDR3aa: CASSPGGAEAFF

j_gene: TRBJ2-5
d_gene: .
v_gene: TRBV29-1
CDR3aa: CSVEFIETQYF

j_gene: TRBJ1-1
d_gene: .
v_gene: TRBV19
CDR3aa: CAARIMNTEAFF

j_gene: TRBJ2-6
d_gene: .
v_gene: TRBV5-6
CDR3aa: CASSFGTRPSGANVLTF

j_gene: TRBJ2-1
d_gene: TRBD2
v_gene: TRBV4-1
CDR3aa: CASSQDGKTSRLLTKFF

j_gene: TRBJ1-2
d_gene: .
v_gene: TRBV6-5
CDR3aa: CASFTGPWSGYGYTF

j_gene: TRBJ2-3
d_gene: TRBD2
v_gene: TRBV9
CDR3aa: CASSVGGGGEDTQYF

j_gene: TRBJ2-7
d_gene: .
v_gene: TRBV5-1
CDR3aa: CASSLVAGNEQYF

j_gene: TRBJ1-3
d_gene: .
v_gene: TRBV5-1
CDR3aa: CASIPFSWAFSGNTIYF

j_gene: TRBJ1-3
d_gene: TRBD1
v_gene: TRBV7-3
CDR3aa: CASSQTGENTIYF

j_gene: TRBJ2-7
d_gene: TRBD1
v_gene: TRBV10-3
CDR3aa: CAIRPGQAYEQYF

j_gene: TRBJ1-6
d_gene: .
v_gene: TRBV5-1
CDR3aa: CASSLNSWAKDSPLHF

j_gene: TRBJ2-7
d_gene: .
v_gene: TRBV4-2
CDR3aa: CASSQEIGAGEQYF

j_gene: TRBJ1-1
d_gene: .
v_gene: TRBV18
CDR3aa: CASSPPHMNTEAFF

j_gene: TRBJ2-1
d_gene: .
v_gene: TRBV9
CDR3aa: CASSVGQYNEQFF

j_gene: TRBJ1-3
d_gene: TRBD1
v_gene: TRBV5-1
CDR3aa: CASSPGQASSGNTIYF

j_gene: TRBJ1-1
d_gene: .
v_gene: TRBV7-6
CDR3aa: CASSLVRVGNTEAFF

j_gene: TRBJ2-7
d_gene: TRBD1
v_gene: TRBV27
CDR3aa: CASSSDRSYEQYF

j_gene: TRBJ2-7
d_gene: TRBD1
v_gene: TRBV2
CDR3aa: CASSLSLQGALSYEQYF

j_gene: TRBJ1-3
d_gene: TRBD1
v_gene: TRBV18
CDR3aa: CASSPQRTGESGNTIYF

j_gene: TRBJ1-2
d_gene: TRBD1
v_gene: TRBV13
CDR3aa: CASSFGTGRYGYTF

j_gene: TRBJ2-7
d_gene: .
v_gene: TRBV25-1
CDR3aa: CASSAYIGSYEQYF

j_gene: TRBJ1-5
d_gene: .
v_gene: TRBV6-5
CDR3aa: CASSSGGRSNQPQHF